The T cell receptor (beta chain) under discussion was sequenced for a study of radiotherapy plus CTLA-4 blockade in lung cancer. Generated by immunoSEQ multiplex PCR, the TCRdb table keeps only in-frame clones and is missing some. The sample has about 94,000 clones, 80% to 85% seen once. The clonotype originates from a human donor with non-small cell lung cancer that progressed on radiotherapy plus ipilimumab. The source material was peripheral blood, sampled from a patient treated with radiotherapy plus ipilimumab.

The CDR3 here is CASSPAGTDTQYF. Here the CDR3 DNA reads TGTGCCAGCAGTCCCGCAGGCACAGATACGCAGTATTTT. The genes are TRBV28 and TRBJ2-3; the D is unclear. The germline V and J ends were trimmed by 5 bases and 1 base, with 7 bases remaining between them. This CDR3 spans 13 amino acids. Germline V gene lookup returns CDR1 MDHEN and CDR2 SYDVKM.